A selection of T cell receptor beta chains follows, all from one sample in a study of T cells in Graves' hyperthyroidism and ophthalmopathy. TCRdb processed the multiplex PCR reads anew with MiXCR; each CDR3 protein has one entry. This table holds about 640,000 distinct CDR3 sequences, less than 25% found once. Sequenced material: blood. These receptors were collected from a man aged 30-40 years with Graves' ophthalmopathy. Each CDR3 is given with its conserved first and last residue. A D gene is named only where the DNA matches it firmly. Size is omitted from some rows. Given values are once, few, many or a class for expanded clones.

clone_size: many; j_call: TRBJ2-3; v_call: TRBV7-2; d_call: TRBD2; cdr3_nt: TGTGCCAGCAGCTTTCCGGGACTAGCGGCTAGCACAGATACGCAGTATTTT; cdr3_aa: CASSFPGLAASTDTQYF
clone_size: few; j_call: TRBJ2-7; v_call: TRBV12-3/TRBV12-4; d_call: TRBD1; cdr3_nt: TGTGCCAGCAGCTCCGGGACAGGGGGTACCTACGAGCAGTACTTC; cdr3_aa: CASSSGTGGTYEQYF
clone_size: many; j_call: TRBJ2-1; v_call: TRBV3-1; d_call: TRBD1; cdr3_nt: TGTGCCAGCACTCATAACAGGGGAAGGGCTGAGCAGTTCTTC; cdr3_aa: CASTHNRGRAEQFF
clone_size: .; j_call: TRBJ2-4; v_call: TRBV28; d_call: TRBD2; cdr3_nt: TGTGCCAGCAGTCCCATCCCGCCGGGACTAGCGGGAGGTCCTCGGGCCAAAAACATTCAGTACTTC; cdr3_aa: CASSPIPPGLAGGPRAKNIQYF
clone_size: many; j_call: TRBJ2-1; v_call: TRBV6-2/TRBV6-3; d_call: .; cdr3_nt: TGTGCCAGCAGTTACTCGAAAGGGTGGAGCAATGAGCAGTTCTTC; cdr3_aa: CASSYSKGWSNEQFF
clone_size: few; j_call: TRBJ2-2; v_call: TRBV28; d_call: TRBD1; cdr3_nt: TGTGCCAGCAGTTTCTGGGCCAGGGGGAGCACCGGGGAGCTGTTTTTT; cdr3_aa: CASSFWARGSTGELFF
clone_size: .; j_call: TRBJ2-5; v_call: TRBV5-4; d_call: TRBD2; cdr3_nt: TGTGCCAGCAGCCAAGGTGGGCTAGCGGGGTGGGGACAAGAGACCCAGTACTTC; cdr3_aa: CASSQGGLAGWGQETQYF
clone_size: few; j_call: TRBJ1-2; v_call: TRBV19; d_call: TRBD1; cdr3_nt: TGTGCCAGTAGTATAAGGAGCAGGGGGATTGATGGCTACACCTTC; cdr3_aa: CASSIRSRGIDGYTF
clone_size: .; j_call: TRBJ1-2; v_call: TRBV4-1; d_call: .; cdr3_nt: TGCGCCAGCAAAACAGCCGCCACCTCCGTCTATGGCTACACCTTC; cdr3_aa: CASKTAATSVYGYTF
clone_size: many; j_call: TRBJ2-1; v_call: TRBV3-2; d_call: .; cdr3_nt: TGTGCCAGCAGCCATGTAGTTGCAGGGTCCTACAATGAGCAGTTCTTC; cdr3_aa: CASSHVVAGSYNEQFF
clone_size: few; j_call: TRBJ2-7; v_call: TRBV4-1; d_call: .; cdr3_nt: TGCGCCAGCAGCCAATTACCCCCTCACACAGGGTTTGACGAGCAGTACTTC; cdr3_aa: CASSQLPPHTGFDEQYF
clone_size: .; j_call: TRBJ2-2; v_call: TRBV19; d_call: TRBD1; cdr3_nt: TGTGCCAGTAGAACGGGACAGTACACCGGGGAGCTGTTTTTT; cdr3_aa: CASRTGQYTGELFF
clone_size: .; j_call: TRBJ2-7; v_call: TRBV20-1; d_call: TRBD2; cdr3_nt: TGCAGTGCTAGAGATGGGGCGGGAGGGCCTCACGAGCAGTACTTC; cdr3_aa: CSARDGAGGPHEQYF
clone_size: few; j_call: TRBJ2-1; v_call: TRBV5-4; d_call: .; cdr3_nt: TGTGCCAGCAGCACAGGGACACCGAACAACAATGAGCAGTTCTTC; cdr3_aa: CASSTGTPNNNEQFF
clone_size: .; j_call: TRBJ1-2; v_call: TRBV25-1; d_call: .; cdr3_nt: TGTGCCAGCAGTTCGGGCGCGGGTCTTGGCTACACCTTC; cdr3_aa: CASSSGAGLGYTF
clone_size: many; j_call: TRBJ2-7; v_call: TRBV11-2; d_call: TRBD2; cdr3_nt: TGTGCCAGCAGTTACCCGACTAGCGGGAGCTACGAGCAGTACTTC; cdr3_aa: CASSYPTSGSYEQYF
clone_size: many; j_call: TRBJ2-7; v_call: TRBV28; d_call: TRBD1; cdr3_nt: TGTGCCAGCAGTTCACCCGGGACAGGGAAGAAGGACGAGCAGTACTTC; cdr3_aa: CASSSPGTGKKDEQYF
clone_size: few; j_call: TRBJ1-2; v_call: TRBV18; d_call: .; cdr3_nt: TGTGCCAGCTCACTTTCCGGGGATCCCATCGATGGCTACACCTTC; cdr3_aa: CASSLSGDPIDGYTF
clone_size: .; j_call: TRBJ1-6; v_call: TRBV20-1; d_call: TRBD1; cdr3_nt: TGCAGTGTTCAGGGGGGGGGACCTCTCCACTTT; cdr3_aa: CSVQGGGPLHF
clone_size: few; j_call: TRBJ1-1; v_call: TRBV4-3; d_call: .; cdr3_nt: TGCGCCAGCAGCCACGGCGGACCGGTGAACACTGAAGCTTTCTTT; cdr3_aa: CASSHGGPVNTEAFF
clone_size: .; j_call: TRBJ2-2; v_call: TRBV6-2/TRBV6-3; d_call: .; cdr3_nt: TGTGCCAGCAGTTCCCAGGGGGGGCGGGGCACCGGGGAGCTGTTTTTT; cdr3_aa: CASSSQGGRGTGELFF
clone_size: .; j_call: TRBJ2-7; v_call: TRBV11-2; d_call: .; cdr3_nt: TGTGCCAGCAGCCCACAAGCTAATCCTCCCGACTACGAGCAGTACTTC; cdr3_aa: CASSPQANPPDYEQYF
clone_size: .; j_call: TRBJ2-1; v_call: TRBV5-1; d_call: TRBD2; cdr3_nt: TGCGCCAGCAGCTTGGAAAAGCGGGAGGGTGAGCAGTTCTTC; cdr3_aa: CASSLEKREGEQFF
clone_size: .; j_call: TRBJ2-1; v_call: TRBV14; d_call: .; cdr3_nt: TGTGCCAGCAGCCTAGGGACTTCTTCTGAGCAGTTCTTC; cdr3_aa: CASSLGTSSEQFF
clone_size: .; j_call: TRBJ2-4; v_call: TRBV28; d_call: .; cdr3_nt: TGTGCCAGCAGTCACCGACAGGCAGCCAAAAACATTCAGTACTTC; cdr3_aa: CASSHRQAAKNIQYF
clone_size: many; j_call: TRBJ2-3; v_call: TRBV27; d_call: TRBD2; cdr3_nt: TGTGCCAGCAGTTTACTTGCGGGAGGTAGCACAGATACGCAGTATTTT; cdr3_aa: CASSLLAGGSTDTQYF
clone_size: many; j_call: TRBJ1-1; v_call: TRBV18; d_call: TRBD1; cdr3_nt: TGTGCCAGCTCACTCATGGGACAGATGAACACTGAAGCTTTCTTT; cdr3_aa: CASSLMGQMNTEAFF
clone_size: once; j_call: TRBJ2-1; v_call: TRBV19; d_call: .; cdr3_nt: TGTGCCAGTAGTACGTCAGGAGTGTCAGTCAATGAGCAGTTCTTC; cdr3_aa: CASSTSGVSVNEQFF